This TCR beta chain came from a study of T cell responses to AZD1222 COVID-19 vaccine. The trim removed 4 bases at V and 9 bases at J, leaving 13 bases unmatched. CDR3 length: 17 residues. The V gene's germline CDR1 is SGHRS and CDR2 YFSETQ. Some clones are missing from TCRdb's copy, which holds only in-frame ones; the method was immunoSEQ multiplex PCR. The sample shows around 130,000 clones, just over 85% of them seen only once. This chain joins TRBV5-1 and TRBJ1-6; 10 nucleotides line up with TRBD1. The clonotype comes from an adult in good health. This specimen was peripheral blood, taken on day 0 of AZD1222 vaccination. As DNA, the CDR3 is TGCGCCAGCAGCCTGACAGGGGGCTCGGTCCAAGGTTCACCCCTCCACTTT. Protein product: CASSLTGGSVQGSPLHF. Drawing the rest from reference TRBV5-1 and TRBJ1-6, the complete variable domain is KAGVTQTPRYLIKTRGQQVTLSCSPISGHRSVSWYQQTPGQGLQFLFEYFSETQRNKGNFPGRFSGRQFSNSRSEMNVSTLELGDSALYLCASSLTGGSVQGSPLHFGNGTRLTVT.